The text below deals with one TCR beta chain. This sample was taken from a study of OX40 agonist ivuxolimab in advanced cancers. From germline, CDR1 is MNHEY and CDR2 SVGAGI. V lost 0 bases, J lost 0 bases, and 11 bases lay in between. The CDR3 totals 16 residues. Repertoires were generated with immunoSEQ multiplex PCR, while TCRdb's copy carries only in-frame clones and drops some. The sample lists tens of thousands of clones; roughly 82% were seen once. The clonotype originates from an adult with an advanced solid tumor such as melanoma, head and neck, liver or kidney cancer. The material sequenced was CD4+ or CD8+ T cells sorted from blood, taken in a trial of the OX40 agonist ivuxolimab. This chain joins TRBV6-5 and TRBJ2-5, with TRBD2 as a possible D gene (6 bases). The CDR3, as DNA: TGTGCCAGCAGTTACTCGGGCGGGGTCTACCAAGAGACCCAGTACTTC. Its translation is CASSYSGGVYQETQYF.